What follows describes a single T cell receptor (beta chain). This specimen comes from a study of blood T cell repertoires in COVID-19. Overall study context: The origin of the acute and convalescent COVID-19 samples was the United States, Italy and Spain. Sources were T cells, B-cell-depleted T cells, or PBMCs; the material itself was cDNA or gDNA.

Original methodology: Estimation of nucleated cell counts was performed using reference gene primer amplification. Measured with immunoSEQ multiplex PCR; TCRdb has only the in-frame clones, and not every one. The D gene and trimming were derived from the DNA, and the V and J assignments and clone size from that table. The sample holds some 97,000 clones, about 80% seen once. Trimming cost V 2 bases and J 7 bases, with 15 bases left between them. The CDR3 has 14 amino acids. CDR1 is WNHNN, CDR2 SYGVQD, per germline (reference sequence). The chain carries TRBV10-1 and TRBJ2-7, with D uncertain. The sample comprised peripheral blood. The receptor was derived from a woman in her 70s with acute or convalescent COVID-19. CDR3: CASSEGEIGREQYF. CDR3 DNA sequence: TGCGCCAGCAGTGAGGGAGAAATCGGTCGAGAGCAGTACTTC.